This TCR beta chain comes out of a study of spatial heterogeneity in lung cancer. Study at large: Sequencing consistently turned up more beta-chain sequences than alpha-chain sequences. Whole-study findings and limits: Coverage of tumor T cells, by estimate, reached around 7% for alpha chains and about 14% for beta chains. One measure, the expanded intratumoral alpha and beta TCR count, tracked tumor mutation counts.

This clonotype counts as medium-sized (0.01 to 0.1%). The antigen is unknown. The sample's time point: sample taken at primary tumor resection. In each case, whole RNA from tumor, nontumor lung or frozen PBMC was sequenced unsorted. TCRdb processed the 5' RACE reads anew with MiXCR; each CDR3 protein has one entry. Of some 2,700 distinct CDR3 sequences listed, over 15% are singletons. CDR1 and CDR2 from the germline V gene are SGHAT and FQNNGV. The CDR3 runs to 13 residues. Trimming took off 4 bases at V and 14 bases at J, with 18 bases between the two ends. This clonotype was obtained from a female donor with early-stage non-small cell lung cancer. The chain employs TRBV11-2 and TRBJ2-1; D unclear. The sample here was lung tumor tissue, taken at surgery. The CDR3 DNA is TGTGCCAGCAGCTCTTCGACCGGTACCGGCGAGTTCTTC. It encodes CASSSSTGTGEFF.